Given below is one TCR beta chain in context. These data originate in a study of blood T cell repertoires in COVID-19. Study details: Samples came from the United States, Italy and Spain, spanning acute and convalescent COVID-19. T cells, B-cell-depleted T cells, or PBMCs provided the cDNA or gDNA that served as material.

This CDR3 spans 18 amino acids. With V trimmed by 2 bases and J by 0 bases, 7 bases remained unmatched. CDR1 LGHDT and CDR2 YNNKEL come from the germline V gene (reference sequence). Authors' analysis steps: Estimation of nucleated cell counts was performed using reference gene primer amplification. Generated by immunoSEQ multiplex PCR, the TCRdb table keeps only in-frame clones and is missing some. V and J calls and clone size are as listed in that table; D and trimming were resolved from the DNA. The table has some 80,000 clones, 80% to 95% seen once. This TCR was recovered from an elderly woman with acute or convalescent COVID-19. The sequencing sample was made of peripheral blood. The chain carries TRBV3-1 (or the pseudogene TRBV3-2) and TRBJ2-3; 11 positions agree with TRBD2. The CDR3 loop reads CASSQTSGSPTSTDTQYF. The CDR3, as DNA: TGTGCCAGCAGCCAAACTAGCGGGAGCCCTACTAGCACAGATACGCAGTATTTT.